This TCR beta chain was found in a study of blood T cell repertoires in COVID-19. About the study: Samples representing acute and convalescent COVID-19 were sourced from the United States, Italy and Spain. PBMCs, B-cell-depleted T cells, or T cells provided the cDNA or gDNA that made up the material.

This CDR3 has 16 residues. V shed 5 bases and J 5 bases; nucleotides not matched to a gene: 13. Germline V lookup: CDR1 SGHVS, CDR2 FQNEAQ. Original data processing: Estimation of nucleated cell counts relied on the amplification of reference gene primers. Sequencing was performed with immunoSEQ multiplex PCR; in TCRdb, only in-frame clones are kept and a portion is missing. The V and J calls and clone size are taken from that table; D and trimming were inferred from the DNA. The sample contains tens of thousands of clones, about four fifths of which appear only once. Sequencing was carried out using peripheral blood. The clonotype comes from an elderly woman with acute or convalescent COVID-19. The J gene is TRBJ2-3, the V gene TRBV7-8; TRBD2 agrees at 7 bases. The CDR3 region is CASSQKDAGVGDTQYF. The DNA of the CDR3 is TGTGCCAGCAGCCAAAAGGACGCGGGAGTTGGAGATACGCAGTATTTT. Variable domain in full (rest from reference TRBV7-8 and TRBJ2-3): GAGVSQSPRYKVAKRGQDVALRCDPISGHVSLFWYQQALGQGPEFLTYFQNEAQLDKSGLPSDRFFAERPEGSVSTLKIQRTQQEDSAVYLCASSQKDAGVGDTQYFGPGTRLTVL.